Each of the 29 T cell receptor beta chains below was sequenced from the same sample in a study of vaccination effects on CD4 cells after COVID-19. Investigators separated out CD4+ T cells once 10 days of culture had passed. Some clones are missing from TCRdb's copy, which holds only in-frame ones; the method was immunoSEQ multiplex PCR. The sample consists of about 45,000 clones, around 76% of them appearing once. No antigen has been assigned to these receptors. Sequencing was performed on CD4+ T cells from PBMCs cultured without peptide, taken before COVID-19 vaccination. These receptors all stem from a human donor who had a prior SARS-CoV-2 infection.

The chain is built from TRBV7-2 and TRBJ1-2; possible D gene TRBD1, 6 bases. This CDR3 comprises 15 residues. V lost 3 bases, J lost 2 bases, and 13 bases lay in between. In germline, CDR1 is SGHTA, CDR2 FQGNSA. CDR3: CASSFSGAQNYGYTF. CDR3 coding DNA: TGTGCCAGCAGCTTTTCAGGGGCACAGAACTATGGCTACACCTTC.

CDR3 DNA sequence: TGCGCCAGCAGCCTGGGGGGTCCAGAGACCCAGTACTTC. Protein sequence: CASSLGGPETQYF. The chain links TRBV5-1 to TRBJ2-5; tentatively, D is TRBD2 (6 bases). V was trimmed by 4 bases and J by 4 bases, leaving 11 bases between them. This CDR3 has 13 residues. Germline CDR1 SGHRS, CDR2 YFSETQ.

The chain has TRBV7-2 and TRBJ1-6; TRBD1 aligns across 7 bases. The length of the CDR3 is 16 residues. The V and J ends lost 3 bases and 8 bases, in that order; junction bases with no gene match: 10. Germline lookup yields CDR1 SGHTA and CDR2 FQGNSA. The CDR3 DNA reads as TGTGCCAGCAGCTTGGGTTCCGGGACAGTGGATTCACCCCTCCACTTT. This encodes CASSLGSGTVDSPLHF.

V usage is TRBV7-2 and J usage is TRBJ2-3, with D possibly being TRBD1 (5 bases). From germline, CDR1 is SGHTA and CDR2 FQGNSA. With 5 bases removed from V and 2 bases from J, the gap between germline ends came to 20 bases. The CDR3 is made up of 17 amino acids. The CDR3 DNA sequence: TGTGCCAGCAGCAGCCCAACCAGGGCTCACTACACAGATACGCAGTATTTT. Translating it yields CASSSPTRAHYTDTQYF.

The chain joins TRBV7-3 to TRBJ1-3; D ambiguous. V lost 5 bases, J lost 2 bases, and 13 bases lay in between. Germline V lookup: CDR1 SGHTA, CDR2 FQGTGA. The CDR3 extends over 15 amino acids. The DNA for the CDR3 is TGTGCCAGCAGCCTGAACCCCGGGACTGGAAACACCATATATTTT. It yields the protein CASSLNPGTGNTIYF. Supplemented by reference TRBV7-3 and TRBJ1-3, the full variable domain reads GAGVSQTPSNKVTEKGKYVELRCDPISGHTALYWYRQSLGQGPEFLIYFQGTGAADDSGLPNDRFFAVRPEGSVSTLKIQRTERGDSAVYLCASSLNPGTGNTIYFGEGSWLTVV.

CDR3: CASSLDYDTEAFF. The CDR3 coding sequence is TGTGCCAGCAGCTTAGACTACGACACTGAAGCTTTCTTT. The rearrangement links TRBV11-1 to TRBJ1-1; no clear D. The CDR3 spans 13 residues. Germline CDR1 SGHAT, CDR2 FQDESV (reference sequence). With 1 base removed from V and 3 bases from J, the gap between germline ends came to 6 bases.

This chain links TRBV4-1 with TRBJ1-6; D perhaps matches TRBD1 (6 bases). This CDR3 has 15 amino acids. Germline V gives CDR1 MGHRA, CDR2 YSYEKL. V was cut by 4 bases and J by 10 bases, with 17 bases left in between. The CDR3 DNA is TGCGCCAGCAGCCGAGAGGAACAGGGTCGGTCACCCCTCCACTTT. It specifies CASSREEQGRSPLHF.

The chain is built from TRBV9 and TRBJ2-7; either TRBD1 or TRBD2 may fit D (5 bases each). Trimming stripped 3 bases from V and 2 bases from J, with 15 bases between. Per the germline V gene, CDR1 is SGDLS and CDR2 is YYNGEE. CDR3 length equals 15 residues. The CDR3 spells CASSEGDGKTYEQYF. The CDR3 coding sequence is TGTGCCAGCAGCGAAGGGGACGGCAAAACCTACGAGCAGTACTTC.

This chain links TRBV18 with TRBJ1-1, with D perhaps TRBD1 (5 bases). V was trimmed by 8 bases and J by 0 bases, leaving 19 bases between them. The CDR3 totals 16 residues. CDR1 is KGHSH, CDR2 LQKENI, per germline. The CDR3 sequence: CASTPDGGNMNTEAFF. In DNA, the CDR3 is TGTGCCAGCACGCCCGACGGGGGAAACATGAACACTGAAGCTTTCTTT.

Only one count was recorded for this clone. This sequence joins TRBV20-1 and TRBJ2-3; D gene uncertain. The ends were cut back, 6 bases at V and 3 bases at J, with 7 bases in the middle. Germline assignment: CDR1 DFQATT and CDR2 SNEGSKA (reference sequence). The CDR3 extends over 11 amino acids. CDR3 sequence reads: CSAASTDTQYF. The CDR3 nucleotides are TGCAGTGCCGCCTCAACAGATACGCAGTATTTT.

This rearrangement joins TRBV11-3 to TRBJ2-1, with 8 bases matching TRBD2. CDR1 and CDR2 (germline): SGHNT, YENEEA. This CDR3 region has 16 residues. Germline trimming cut 5 bases from V and 8 bases from J; bases unmatched to any gene: 14. The CDR3 sequence: CASSGPPGLVLDEQFF. DNA of the CDR3: TGTGCCAGCAGCGGTCCACCGGGACTAGTATTGGATGAGCAGTTCTTC.

The rearrangement links TRBV2 to TRBJ2-7; 10 bases fit TRBD2. V lost 5 bases to trimming and J lost 3 bases; unmatched junction nucleotides: 7. The CDR3 runs to 15 residues. Germline values: CDR1 SNHLY, CDR2 FYNNEI. This CDR3 reads CASSPRTSGRYEQYF. CDR3 in DNA: TGTGCCAGCAGTCCTAGGACTAGCGGCCGCTACGAGCAGTACTTC.

This clone was detected a few times. The chain has TRBV6-5 and TRBJ2-7; D perhaps matches TRBD1 (5 bases). Trimming removed 8 bases at V and 3 bases at J, with 14 bases between. Per germline, CDR1 MNHEY and CDR2 SVGAGI. The CDR3 covers 13 residues. CDR3 nucleotides: TGTGCCAGCGACAGTTCCCTGAGCTACGAGCAGTACTTC. Translating it yields CASDSSLSYEQYF.

The gene calls are TRBV15 and TRBJ1-2; D is unresolved. The germline CDR1 and CDR2 sequences are LNHNV and YYDKDF (reference sequence). V lost 1 base to trimming and J lost 1 base, with 10 bases between them. The CDR3 spans 15 residues. The CDR3 is CATSRGSRFNYGYTF. In DNA, the CDR3 is TGTGCCACCAGCAGAGGCTCTCGATTTAACTATGGCTACACCTTC.

This chain links TRBV27 with TRBJ2-5; no firm D call. The V end lost 6 bases, the J end lost 4 bases, and 12 bases lay between the germline ends. This CDR3 comprises 13 residues. Per the germline V gene, CDR1 is MNHEY and CDR2 is SMNVEV (reference sequence). The CDR3 DNA reads as TGTGCCAGCAGACCCGGGCAGTTAGAGACCCAGTACTTC. Translating it yields CASRPGQLETQYF.

This clone was recorded once. The V gene is TRBV20-1, the J gene TRBJ2-1; no clear D gene. CDR1 and CDR2 (germline): DFQATT, SNEGSKA (reference sequence). Trimming took 5 bases from V and 6 from J, leaving 8 bases between them. The CDR3 contains 11 residues. The CDR3 coding sequence is TGCAGTGCTTTACGATCCAATGAGCAGTTCTTC. Its protein is CSALRSNEQFF.

A single count supports this clone. The rearrangement links TRBV4-1 to TRBJ1-2, with 8 bases aligning to TRBD1. The germline gives CDR1 MGHRA, CDR2 YSYEKL. The CDR3 is made up of 17 amino acids. V was pared by 2 bases and J by 4 bases, with 12 bases of the junction left unmatched. DNA for the CDR3: TGCGCCAGCAGCCAACCCCGACAGGGGCGCCAAGGCTATGGCTACACCTTC. Protein sequence: CASSQPRQGRQGYGYTF.

The chain employs TRBV2 and TRBJ1-2; no clear D. CDR1 is SNHLY and CDR2 is FYNNEI in the germline V gene. The CDR3 has 13 residues. V dropped 7 bases and J dropped 1 base, with 10 bases sitting between them. This CDR3 reads CASKIHDNYGYTF. CDR3 sequence (DNA): TGTGCCAGCAAAATACACGATAACTATGGCTACACCTTC.

The chain has TRBV29-1 and TRBJ2-1; the match to TRBD2 covers 8 bases. V was clipped by 8 bases and J by 4 bases; unmatched bases: 19. This CDR3 is 17 amino acids long. Germline assignment: CDR1 SQVTM and CDR2 ANQGSEA. The CDR3 DNA sequence: TGCAGCCTTGTAGCGGGACCGTCTTTTTTGGGTTACAATGAGCAGTTCTTC. This gives the protein CSLVAGPSFLGYNEQFF.

The V call is TRBV6-5, the J call TRBJ1-4, with D uncertain. The CDR3 runs 16 residues. Deletions cut 0 bases from V and 4 bases from J, with 12 bases between. Per the germline V gene, CDR1 is MNHEY and CDR2 is SVGAGI. The CDR3, as DNA: TGTGCCAGCAGTTACTCGTTGGCGATGATTAATGAAAAACTGTTTTTT. The encoded protein is CASSYSLAMINEKLFF.

This clone was observed once. The chain links TRBV7-9 to TRBJ2-5; D remains ambiguous. Between the trimmed V and J ends, which lost 2 bases and 2 bases, there was a span of 6 bases. CDR1 SEHNR and CDR2 FQNEAQ come from the germline V gene (reference sequence). The CDR3 spans 13 residues. The CDR3 DNA is TGTGCCAGCAGCTTAACCATACAAGAGACCCAGTACTTC. It yields the protein CASSLTIQETQYF.

CDR3 bases: TGTGCCAGCAGTCTGACAGGATTTGGAAACACCATATATTTT. Amino acids: CASSLTGFGNTIYF. The chain combines TRBV6-5 with TRBJ1-3, with D possibly being TRBD1 (6 bases). Germline CDR1 reads MNHEY; CDR2 reads SVGAGI. This CDR3 has 14 amino acids. Deletions cut 5 bases from V and 3 bases from J, with 11 bases between.

In its sample, this clone was seen a few times. The V call is TRBV7-2, the J call TRBJ2-7; D remains ambiguous. The V end lost 1 base, the J end lost 0 bases, and 4 bases lay between the germline ends. This CDR3 is built from 13 residues. Germline V lookup: CDR1 SGHTA, CDR2 FQGNSA. This chain's CDR3 is CASSLGNSYEQYF. The DNA for the CDR3 is TGTGCCAGCAGCTTAGGTAACTCCTACGAGCAGTACTTC.

This chain joins TRBV7-2 and TRBJ1-6; D is unresolved. V was cut by 0 bases and J by 8 bases, with 5 bases left in between. CDR1 and CDR2 (germline): SGHTA, FQGNSA. CDR3 length equals 13 residues. CDR3 protein: CASSLAGDSPLHF. CDR3 DNA sequence: TGTGCCAGCAGCTTAGCCGGGGATTCACCCCTCCACTTT.

The V call is TRBV7-9, the J call TRBJ2-7; tentatively, D is TRBD2 (5 bases). Germline-derived CDR1 and CDR2 are SEHNR and FQNEAQ (reference sequence). V lost 3 bases and J 5 bases, leaving 5 bases between the germline ends. This CDR3 region has 11 residues. DNA of the CDR3: TGTGCCAGCAGCTTTAGCGACGAGCAGTACTTC. Protein sequence: CASSFSDEQYF.

This chain links TRBV3-1 (or the pseudogene TRBV3-2) with TRBJ2-5; 8 bases map to TRBD2. Germline V lookup: CDR1 LGHDT, CDR2 YNNKEL (reference sequence). The CDR3 length is 19 residues. V lost 2 bases and J lost 2; bases outside the gene matches: 16. CDR3: CASSQRMGGRGRWQETQYF. The CDR3 nucleotides read TGTGCCAGCAGCCAAAGGATGGGCGGGCGCGGGAGGTGGCAAGAGACCCAGTACTTC.

The rearrangement uses TRBV25-1 and TRBJ2-1; perhaps TRBD2 as D (5 bases). The CDR3 covers 16 residues. Germline V CDR1 and CDR2: MGHDK, SYGVNS. Trimming took off 2 bases at V and 0 bases at J, with 11 bases between the two ends. The CDR3: CASSEIRRSSYNEQFF. The CDR3 DNA is TGTGCCAGCAGTGAAATTCGGAGGAGCTCCTACAATGAGCAGTTCTTC.

This clone has a handful of counts. V usage is TRBV19 and J usage is TRBJ2-7; no firm D call. V was clipped by 1 base and J by 4 bases, with 8 bases between them. CDR1 is LNHDA, CDR2 SQIVND, per germline (reference sequence). The CDR3 contains 13 residues. The DNA of the CDR3 is TGTGCCAGTAGTATAGGATGGCAGTACGAGCAGTACTTC. This gives the protein CASSIGWQYEQYF.

The V call is TRBV19, the J call TRBJ1-2; D gene ambiguous. Germline V gene data show CDR1 as LNHDA and CDR2 as SQIVND (reference sequence). This CDR3 region has 13 residues. Trimming took off 9 bases at V and 4 bases at J, with 15 bases between the two ends. DNA for the CDR3: TGTGCCAGCTCGAGCGGGAGGGCCTATGGCTACACCTTC. It is translated as CASSSGRAYGYTF.